One and the same sample provided the 28 T cell receptor beta chains below, sequenced in a study of Ad26.COV2.S vaccination and SARS-CoV-2 variants. As for treatment: roughly 18 received Ad26.COV2.S at low or high dose, single or two shots; five or six received placebo; per-sample allocation not given. After the first vaccine or placebo injection, samples were drawn on day 63. The data were produced by immunoSEQ multiplex PCR, yet TCRdb's version contains in-frame clones alone and is incomplete. Altogether 400,000 to 450,000 clones are present, 80% to 95% being singletons, with the ten largest covering about 12%. Here the sequenced sample was peripheral blood, taken in a trial of Ad26.COV2.S vaccine versus placebo. The receptors were sampled from a person aged 18-60 years who received the Ad26.COV2.S COVID-19 vaccine or a placebo.

Here the CDR3 reads CASSPGQGQPQHF. CDR3 nucleotides: TGTGCCAGTAGCCCGGGACAGGGCCAGCCCCAGCATTTT. The V call is TRBV19, the J call TRBJ1-5, with 9 bases aligning to TRBD1. CDR3 size: 13 residues. Germline V CDR1 and CDR2: LNHDA, SQIVND (reference sequence). Germline trimming cut 6 bases from V and 7 bases from J; bases unmatched to any gene: 4.

This chain links TRBV7-9 with TRBJ1-2; 10 nucleotides line up with TRBD1. Germline trimming cut 5 bases from V and 7 bases from J; bases unmatched to any gene: 16. The CDR3 spans 17 residues. Per the germline V gene, CDR1 is SEHNR and CDR2 is FQNEAQ (reference sequence). CDR3 sequence (DNA): TGTGCCAGCAGCCCCAGTCGGGACAGGGGTCGGTCGGCTGGCTACACCTTC. Translation gives CASSPSRDRGRSAGYTF.

The CDR3 nucleotides read TGTGCCAGCAGCCCGGGGGACATAATCACAGATACGCAGTATTTT. As protein: CASSPGDIITDTQYF. The chain joins TRBV5-5 to TRBJ2-3; D is possibly TRBD1 or TRBD2 (6 bases each). Germline CDR1 SGHKS, CDR2 YYEKEE (reference sequence). The V end was cut by 4 bases, the J end by 2 bases, with 14 bases between. The CDR3 spans 15 residues.

V usage is TRBV6-5 and J usage is TRBJ2-2; weak D call: TRBD1 (6 bases). Germline CDR1 is MNHEY and CDR2 is SVGAGI. V was shortened by 6 bases and J by 0 bases, with 11 bases between the two germline ends. The CDR3 is 15 residues long. The CDR3: CASRTGTTNTGELFF. The CDR3 DNA sequence: TGTGCCAGCAGAACCGGGACAACGAACACCGGGGAGCTGTTTTTT.

This clone appeared a single time. The chain carries TRBV11-3 and TRBJ2-1, with 11 bases identical to TRBD2. V lost 1 base, J lost 7 bases, and 6 bases stayed unmatched. This CDR3 is 16 amino acids long. CDR1 is SGHNT and CDR2 is YENEEA in the germline V gene. The DNA for the CDR3 is TGTGCCAGCAGCTTAGGATGGGTAGCGGGAGGGAATGAGCAGTTCTTC. This codes for CASSLGWVAGGNEQFF.

The chain is built from TRBV13 and TRBJ2-6, with TRBD1 as a possible D gene (6 bases). Per the germline V gene, CDR1 is PRHDT and CDR2 is FYEKMQ (reference sequence). CDR3 length equals 17 residues. V was shortened by 1 base and J by 4 bases, with 14 bases between the two germline ends. The CDR3 protein is CASSLVQGLFGANVLTF. The CDR3 nucleotides are TGTGCCAGCAGCTTAGTACAGGGTTTATTCGGGGCCAACGTCCTGACTTTC.

This clone appeared many times. The rearrangement links TRBV2 to TRBJ2-1, with D possibly being TRBD2 (6 bases). The CDR3 totals 11 residues. The V and J ends lost 6 bases and 13 bases respectively, with 13 bases between them. Germline V lookup: CDR1 SNHLY, CDR2 FYNNEI. The CDR3 region is CASSQERAQFF. CDR3 nucleotide sequence: TGTGCCAGCAGCCAAGAGCGGGCCCAGTTCTTC.

The chain employs TRBV28 and TRBJ2-1; 12 nucleotides align to TRBD2. The CDR3 is 15 amino acids. The V segment lost 0 bases and the J segment 7 bases; nucleotides outside the gene matches: 1. The germline V gene has CDR1 MDHEN and CDR2 SYDVKM. As DNA, the CDR3 is TGTGCCAGCAGTTTATGGACTAGCGGGAGAAATGAGCAGTTCTTC. It yields the protein CASSLWTSGRNEQFF.

Only one count was recorded for this clone. The rearrangement uses TRBV5-6 and TRBJ2-3; D gene unclear. Trimming took off 1 base at V and 3 bases at J, with 15 bases between the two ends. Germline CDR1 and CDR2: SGHDT and YYEEEE. The CDR3 spans 16 residues. CDR3 sequence: CASSLYGPTRTDTQYF. The CDR3 nucleotides read TGTGCCAGCAGCTTGTATGGCCCGACGAGGACAGATACGCAGTATTTT.

V and J are TRBV11-2 and TRBJ1-1, with 8 bases matching TRBD1. This CDR3 has 16 amino acids. The junction had 12 bases not matched to a gene; V was cut back by 5 bases and J by 4 bases. CDR1 is SGHAT and CDR2 is FQNNGV in the germline V gene. The CDR3 nucleotides read TGTGCCAGCAGCCGAAACAGGGGGGTTGGGGGCACTGAAGCTTTCTTT. Amino acids: CASSRNRGVGGTEAFF. The full variable domain, its missing parts supplied by reference TRBV11-2 and TRBJ1-1, is EAGVAQSPRYKIIEKRQSVAFWCNPISGHATLYWYQQILGQGPKLLIQFQNNGVVDDSQLPKDRFSAERLKGVDSTLKIQPAKLEDSAVYLCASSRNRGVGGTEAFFGQGTRLTVV.

This sequence joins TRBV18 and TRBJ2-2, with D maybe TRBD2 (6 bases). Trimming shortened V by 5 bases and J by 1 base, and 8 bases separated the two germline ends. The V gene's germline CDR1 is KGHSH and CDR2 LQKENI. This CDR3 is built from 14 residues. DNA for the CDR3: TGTGCCAGCTCAGATAGCGGGAACACCGGGGAGCTGTTTTTT. Translation gives CASSDSGNTGELFF.

On this clone itself: This sample includes further DNA sequences coding for the same CDR3. The chain employs TRBV7-9 and TRBJ2-1, with no clear D. The V end lost 1 base, the J end lost 3 bases, and 4 bases lay between the germline ends. Germline V gives CDR1 SEHNR, CDR2 FQNEAQ (reference sequence). This CDR3 has 13 residues. CDR3 nucleotide sequence: TGTGCCAGCAGCTTAGGGCTCTACAATGAGCAGTTCTTC. Protein: CASSLGLYNEQFF.

This rearrangement joins TRBV11-3 to TRBJ2-3; D is unclear. Trimming pared 2 bases from V and 6 bases from J, leaving 9 bases between. Germline loops: CDR1 SGHNT, CDR2 YENEEA. The CDR3 consists of 13 residues. CDR3 region: CASSLSQVDTQYF. CDR3 bases: TGTGCCAGCAGCTTAAGCCAGGTCGATACGCAGTATTTT.

The chain recombines TRBV6-6 with TRBJ1-4, with D possibly being TRBD1 (5 bases). This CDR3 comprises 14 residues. Germline lookup yields CDR1 MNHNY and CDR2 SVGAGI (reference sequence). V was trimmed by 3 bases and J by 7 bases, leaving 12 bases between them. Written as DNA, the CDR3 is TGTGCCAGCAGTTATGGGCAGGGACTTGAAAAACTGTTTTTT. Translated: CASSYGQGLEKLFF.

The genes are TRBV7-9 and TRBJ2-1; tentatively, D is TRBD1 or TRBD2 (5 bases each). There are 16 residues in the CDR3. Germline V lookup: CDR1 SEHNR, CDR2 FQNEAQ (reference sequence). Trimming pared 4 bases from V and 6 bases from J, leaving 19 bases between. The CDR3 sequence: CASSYGGGSGRNEQFF. The CDR3 nucleotides are TGTGCCAGCAGCTACGGAGGCGGCTCAGGGCGCAATGAGCAGTTCTTC.

The rearrangement uses TRBV20-1 and TRBJ2-5; the D is unclear. The CDR3 covers 11 residues. Germline V gives CDR1 DFQATT, CDR2 SNEGSKA (reference sequence). This CDR3 is CMAEYQETQYF. The CDR3 nucleotides are TGCATGGCTGAGTACCAAGAGACCCAGTACTTC.

V is TRBV19 and J is TRBJ2-5; a weak D match, TRBD1 (5 bases). Germline-derived CDR1 and CDR2 are LNHDA and SQIVND (reference sequence). Trimming took off 6 bases at V and 5 bases at J, with 7 bases between the two ends. This CDR3 is 11 amino acids long. This chain's CDR3 is CASRQEETQYF. For the CDR3, the DNA is TGTGCCAGTAGACAGGAGGAGACCCAGTACTTC.

V gene TRBV2 combines with J gene TRBJ2-1, with TRBD2 matching over 9 bases. This CDR3 spans 18 amino acids. Trimming removed 2 bases from V and 1 base from J; junction bases left unmatched: 9. Germline V gene sequence: CDR1 SNHLY, CDR2 FYNNEI. The CDR3 DNA sequence: TGTGCCAGCAGTGAAATTATGAGGCGGGAGGGTTCCTACAATGAGCAGTTCTTC. Encoded protein: CASSEIMRREGSYNEQFF.

The chain uses TRBV18 and TRBJ2-5; D is perhaps TRBD2 (6 bases). Germline CDR1 is KGHSH and CDR2 is LQKENI. CDR3 length equals 15 residues. V was pared by 1 base and J by 2 bases, with 11 bases between. The CDR3 sequence is CASSPLSGEQETQYF. Written as DNA, the CDR3 is TGTGCCAGCTCACCACTTTCGGGAGAACAAGAGACCCAGTACTTC.

The V and J genes are TRBV19 and TRBJ2-3, with TRBD2 matching 15 bases. The germline CDR1 and CDR2 sequences are LNHDA and SQIVND (reference sequence). With V trimmed by 4 bases and J by 6 bases, 8 bases remained unmatched. The CDR3 length is 17 residues. The CDR3 bases are TGTGCCAGTAGTACCCCGGGACTAGCGGGAGGAGGTGATACGCAGTATTTT. As protein: CASSTPGLAGGGDTQYF. Using reference TRBV19 and TRBJ2-3 for the parts outside the CDR3, the full variable domain is DGGITQSPKYLFRKEGQNVTLSCEQNLNHDAMYWYRQDPGQGLRLIYYSQIVNDFQKGDIAEGYSVSREKKESFPLTVTSAQKNPTAFYLCASSTPGLAGGGDTQYFGPGTRLTVL.

The chain joins TRBV6-5 to TRBJ2-7; D is perhaps TRBD1 or TRBD2 (5 bases each). The CDR3 length is 11 residues. V was cut by 2 bases and J by 11 bases, with 10 bases left in between. Germline V gene sequence: CDR1 MNHEY, CDR2 SVGAGI. The CDR3: CASSYGGEKYF. The CDR3, as DNA: TGTGCCAGCAGTTACGGGGGAGAGAAGTACTTC.

The chain joins TRBV7-3 to TRBJ2-2, with D perhaps TRBD1 (6 bases). Germline V gives CDR1 SGHTA, CDR2 FQGTGA. CDR3 length: 17 residues. Trimming removed 2 bases at V and 0 bases at J, with 13 bases between. CDR3 in DNA: TGTGCCAGCAGCTTACTGGGGGCTGGGGCGAACACCGGGGAGCTGTTTTTT. It is translated as CASSLLGAGANTGELFF. The full variable domain, completed using reference TRBV7-3 and TRBJ2-2, is GAGVSQTPSNKVTEKGKYVELRCDPISGHTALYWYRQSLGQGPEFLIYFQGTGAADDSGLPNDRFFAVRPEGSVSTLKIQRTERGDSAVYLCASSLLGAGANTGELFFGEGSRLTVL.

CDR3 sequence: CATSAHTTGGYEQYF. DNA for the CDR3: TGTGCCACCAGTGCCCATACGACTGGGGGCTACGAGCAGTACTTC. The V and J genes are TRBV24-1 and TRBJ2-7, with D possibly being TRBD1 or TRBD2 (5 bases each). This CDR3 spans 15 amino acids. Germline V gene sequence: CDR1 KGHDR, CDR2 SFDVKD. The germline V and J ends were trimmed by 5 bases and 3 bases, with 16 bases remaining between them.

This clone appeared a single time. The V and J genes are TRBV19 and TRBJ2-7, with D unresolved. Germline CDR1 and CDR2: LNHDA and SQIVND (reference sequence). Trimming cost V 3 bases and J 0 bases, with 12 bases left between them. CDR3 size: 15 residues. Here the CDR3 reads CASSMAHTSSYEQYF. As DNA, the CDR3 is TGTGCCAGTAGTATGGCCCATACCAGCTCCTACGAGCAGTACTTC. The variable domain in full, completed from reference TRBV19 and TRBJ2-7, reads DGGITQSPKYLFRKEGQNVTLSCEQNLNHDAMYWYRQDPGQGLRLIYYSQIVNDFQKGDIAEGYSVSREKKESFPLTVTSAQKNPTAFYLCASSMAHTSSYEQYFGPGTRLTVT.

The CDR3: CASSQDRRGSYNEQFF. CDR3 bases: TGCGCCAGCAGCCAAGATCGTAGGGGGTCCTACAATGAGCAGTTCTTC. The chain couples TRBV4-1 to TRBJ2-1, with a tentative D call TRBD1 (6 bases). Trimming removed 0 bases from V and 1 base from J, with 10 bases in between. This CDR3 region has 16 residues. Germline CDR1 MGHRA, CDR2 YSYEKL.

The chain recombines TRBV7-2 with TRBJ2-7; unclear D gene. V was cut by 0 bases and J by 2 bases, with 11 bases left in between. Per germline, CDR1 SGHTA and CDR2 FQGNSA. This CDR3 spans 15 amino acids. CDR3 coding DNA: TGTGCCAGCAGCTTAGCTTTTACGGCTGCCTACGAGCAGTACTTC. It yields the protein CASSLAFTAAYEQYF.

This chain links TRBV9 with TRBJ2-1; TRBD2 matches at 11 bases. V dropped 4 bases and J dropped 7; count of bases not matched to a gene: 7. The CDR3 sequence is 15 residues long. Looked up from germline, CDR1 is SGDLS and CDR2 is YYNGEE. CDR3 in DNA: TGTGCCAGCAGCCCTAGGCTAGCGGGGGGAAATGAGCAGTTCTTC. It encodes CASSPRLAGGNEQFF.

This clone was seen only once. The chain recombines TRBV3-1 (or the pseudogene TRBV3-2) with TRBJ2-7; 10 nucleotides line up with TRBD1. The germline V gene has CDR1 LGHDT and CDR2 YNNKEL (reference sequence). V trimming: 4 bases; J trimming: 6 bases; junction bases outside the gene matches: 9. The CDR3 length is 15 residues. The CDR3 spells CASSPRDRGFGEQYF. As DNA, the CDR3 is TGTGCCAGCAGCCCCCGGGACAGGGGTTTTGGCGAGCAGTACTTC.